This TCR beta chain is from a study of T-cell memory formation after mild COVID-19. Study results and caveats: Second-wave clones peaking on day 37 lacked confirmed SARS-CoV-2 specificity.

On this clonotype: Its antigen remains unknown.

A single record per CDR3 protein comes from TCRdb applying MiXCR to the 5' RACE reads. The repertoire holds over 400,000 distinct CDR3 sequences, with about 25% as singletons. This TCR came from an adult woman who had mild COVID-19 (a few samples of this study predate the infection). Cell type and time point are not known. What was sequenced was PBMCs or a T cell subset sorted from them (not recorded which).

The CDR3 DNA follows: TGTGCCAGCAGCGTACCCGGGACAGGGGACACTGAAGCTTTCTTT. This translates into CASSVPGTGDTEAFF. This chain links TRBV7-8 with TRBJ1-1, with 10 bases lining up with TRBD1. V shed 5 bases, J shed 3 bases, and the junction held 6 bases outside the gene matches. The CDR3 sequence is 15 residues long. The germline V gene encodes CDR1 SGHVS and CDR2 FQNEAQ.